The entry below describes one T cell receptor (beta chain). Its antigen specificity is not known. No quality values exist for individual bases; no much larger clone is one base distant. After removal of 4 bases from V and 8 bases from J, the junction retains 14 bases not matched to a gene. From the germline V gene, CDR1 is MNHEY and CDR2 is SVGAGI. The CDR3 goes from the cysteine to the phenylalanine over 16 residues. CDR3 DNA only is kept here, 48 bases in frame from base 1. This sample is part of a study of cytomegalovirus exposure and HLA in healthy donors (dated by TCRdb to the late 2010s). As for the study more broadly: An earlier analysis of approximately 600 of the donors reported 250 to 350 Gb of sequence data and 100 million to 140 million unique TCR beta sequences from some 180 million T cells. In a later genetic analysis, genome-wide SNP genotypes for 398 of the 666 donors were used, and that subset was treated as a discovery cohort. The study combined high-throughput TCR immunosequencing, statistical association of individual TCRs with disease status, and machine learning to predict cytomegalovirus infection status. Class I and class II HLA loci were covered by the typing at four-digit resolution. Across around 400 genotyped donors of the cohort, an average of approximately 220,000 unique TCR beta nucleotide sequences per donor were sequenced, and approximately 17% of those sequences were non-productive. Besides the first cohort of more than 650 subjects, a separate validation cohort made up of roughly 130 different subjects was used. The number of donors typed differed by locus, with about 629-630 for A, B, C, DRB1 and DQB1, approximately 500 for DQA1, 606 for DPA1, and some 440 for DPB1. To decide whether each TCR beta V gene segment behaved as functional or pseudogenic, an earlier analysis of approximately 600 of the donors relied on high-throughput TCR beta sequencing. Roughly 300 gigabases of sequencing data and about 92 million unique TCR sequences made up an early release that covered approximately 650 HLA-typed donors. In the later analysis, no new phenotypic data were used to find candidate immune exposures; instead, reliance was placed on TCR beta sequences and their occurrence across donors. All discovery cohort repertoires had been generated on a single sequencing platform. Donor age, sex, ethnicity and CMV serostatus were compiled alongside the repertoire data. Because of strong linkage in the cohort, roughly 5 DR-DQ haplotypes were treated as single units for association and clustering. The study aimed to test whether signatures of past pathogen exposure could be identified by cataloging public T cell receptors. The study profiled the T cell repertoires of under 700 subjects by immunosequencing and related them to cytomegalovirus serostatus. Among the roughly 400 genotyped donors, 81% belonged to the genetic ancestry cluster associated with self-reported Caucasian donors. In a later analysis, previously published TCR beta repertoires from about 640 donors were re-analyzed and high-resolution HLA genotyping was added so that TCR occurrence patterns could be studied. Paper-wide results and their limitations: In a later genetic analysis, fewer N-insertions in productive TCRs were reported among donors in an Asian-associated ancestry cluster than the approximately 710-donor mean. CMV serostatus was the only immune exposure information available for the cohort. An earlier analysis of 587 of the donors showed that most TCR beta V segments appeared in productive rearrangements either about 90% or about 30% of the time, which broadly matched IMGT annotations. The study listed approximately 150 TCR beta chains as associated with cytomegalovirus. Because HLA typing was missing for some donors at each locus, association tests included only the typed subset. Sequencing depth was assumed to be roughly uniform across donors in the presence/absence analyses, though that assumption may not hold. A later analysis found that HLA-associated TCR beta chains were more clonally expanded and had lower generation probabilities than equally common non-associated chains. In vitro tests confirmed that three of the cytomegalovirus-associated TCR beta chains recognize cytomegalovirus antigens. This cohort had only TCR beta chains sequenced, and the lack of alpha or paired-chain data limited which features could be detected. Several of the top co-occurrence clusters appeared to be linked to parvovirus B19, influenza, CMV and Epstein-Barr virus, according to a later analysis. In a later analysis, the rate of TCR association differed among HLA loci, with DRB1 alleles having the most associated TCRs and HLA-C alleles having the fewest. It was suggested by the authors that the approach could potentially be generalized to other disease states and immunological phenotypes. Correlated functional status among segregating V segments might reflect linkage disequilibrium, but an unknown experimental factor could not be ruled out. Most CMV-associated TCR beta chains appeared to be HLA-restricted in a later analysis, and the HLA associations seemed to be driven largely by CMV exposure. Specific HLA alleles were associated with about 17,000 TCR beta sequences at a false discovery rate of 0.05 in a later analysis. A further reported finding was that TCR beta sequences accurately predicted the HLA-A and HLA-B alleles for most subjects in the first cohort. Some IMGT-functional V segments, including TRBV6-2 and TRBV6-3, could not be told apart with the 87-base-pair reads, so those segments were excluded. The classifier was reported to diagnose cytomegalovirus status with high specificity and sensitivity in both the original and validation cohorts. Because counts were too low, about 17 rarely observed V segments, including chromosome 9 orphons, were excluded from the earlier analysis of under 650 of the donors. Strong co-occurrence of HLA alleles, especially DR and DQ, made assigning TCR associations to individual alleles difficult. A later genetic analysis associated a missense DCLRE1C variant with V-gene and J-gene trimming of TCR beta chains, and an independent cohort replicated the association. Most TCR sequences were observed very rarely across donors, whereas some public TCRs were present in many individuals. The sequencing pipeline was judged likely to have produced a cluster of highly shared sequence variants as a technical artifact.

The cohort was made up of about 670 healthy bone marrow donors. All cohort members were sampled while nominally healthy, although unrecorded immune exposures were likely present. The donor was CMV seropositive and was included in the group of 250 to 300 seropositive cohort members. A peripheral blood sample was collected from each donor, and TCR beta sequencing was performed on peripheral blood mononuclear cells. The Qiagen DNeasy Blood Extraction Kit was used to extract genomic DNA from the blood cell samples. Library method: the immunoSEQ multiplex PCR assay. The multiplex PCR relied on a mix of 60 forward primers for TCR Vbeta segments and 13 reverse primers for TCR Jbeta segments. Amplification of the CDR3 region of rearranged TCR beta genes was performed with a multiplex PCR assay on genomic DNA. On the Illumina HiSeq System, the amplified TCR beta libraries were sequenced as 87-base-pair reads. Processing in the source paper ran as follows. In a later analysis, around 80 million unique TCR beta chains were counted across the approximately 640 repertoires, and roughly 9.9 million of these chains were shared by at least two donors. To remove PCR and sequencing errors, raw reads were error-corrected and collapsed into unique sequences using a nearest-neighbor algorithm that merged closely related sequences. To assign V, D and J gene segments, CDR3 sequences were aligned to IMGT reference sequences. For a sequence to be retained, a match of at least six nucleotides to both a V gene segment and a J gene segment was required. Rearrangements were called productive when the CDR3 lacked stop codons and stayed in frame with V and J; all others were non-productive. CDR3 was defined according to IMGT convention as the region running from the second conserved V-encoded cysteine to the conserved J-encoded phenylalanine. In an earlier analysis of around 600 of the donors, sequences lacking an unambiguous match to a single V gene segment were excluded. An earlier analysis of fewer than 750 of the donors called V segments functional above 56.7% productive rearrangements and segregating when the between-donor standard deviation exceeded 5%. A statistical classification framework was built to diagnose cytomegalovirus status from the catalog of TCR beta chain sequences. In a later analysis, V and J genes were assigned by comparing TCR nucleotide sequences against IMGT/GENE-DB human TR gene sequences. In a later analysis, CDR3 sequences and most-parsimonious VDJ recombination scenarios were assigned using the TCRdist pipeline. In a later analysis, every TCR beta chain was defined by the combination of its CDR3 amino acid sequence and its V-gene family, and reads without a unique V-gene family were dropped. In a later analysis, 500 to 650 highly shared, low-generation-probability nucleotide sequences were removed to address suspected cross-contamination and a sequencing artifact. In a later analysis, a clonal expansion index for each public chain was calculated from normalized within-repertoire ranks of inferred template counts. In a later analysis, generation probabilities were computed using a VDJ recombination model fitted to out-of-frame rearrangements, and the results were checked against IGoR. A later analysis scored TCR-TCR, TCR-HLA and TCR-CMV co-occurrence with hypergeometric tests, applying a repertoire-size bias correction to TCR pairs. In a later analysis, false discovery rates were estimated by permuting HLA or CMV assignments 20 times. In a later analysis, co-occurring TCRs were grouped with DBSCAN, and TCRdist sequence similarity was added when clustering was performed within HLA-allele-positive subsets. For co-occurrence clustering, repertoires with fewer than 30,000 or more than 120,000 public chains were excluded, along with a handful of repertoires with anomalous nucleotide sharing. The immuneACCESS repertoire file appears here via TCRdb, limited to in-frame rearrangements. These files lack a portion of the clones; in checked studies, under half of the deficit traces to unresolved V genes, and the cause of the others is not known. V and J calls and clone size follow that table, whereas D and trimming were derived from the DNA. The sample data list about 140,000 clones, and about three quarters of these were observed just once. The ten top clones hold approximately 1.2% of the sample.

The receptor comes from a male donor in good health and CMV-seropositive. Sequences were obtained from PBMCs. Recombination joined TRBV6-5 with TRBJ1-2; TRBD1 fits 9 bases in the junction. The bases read TGTGCCAGCAGTTTAGCCGGGACAGGGAATGAGAACGGCTACACCTTC. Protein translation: CASSLAGTGNENGYTF.